This is a list of T cell receptor beta chains from one sample in a study of blood T cells in healthy people across ages. TCRdb fed the 5' RACE reads into MiXCR, producing one record per CDR3 protein. This table has hundreds of thousands of distinct CDR3 sequences, roughly 48% appearing once. Material for sequencing was blood. The receptors derive from a man between 25 and 39 years old in good health. The CDR3 runs from the conserved cysteine through the conserved F or W. A D gene is named only where the DNA matches it firmly. The size of a clone is reported for some rows only, either as once, few or many, or as a class for expanded clones.

v_call,d_call,j_call,clone_size,cdr3_nt,cdr3_aa
TRBV7-9,.,TRBJ1-4,.,TGTGCCAGCAGCTTACCCCCGAGATCAACTAATGAAAAACTGTTTTTT,CASSLPPRSTNEKLFF
TRBV28,.,TRBJ1-5,.,TGTGCCAGCAGTTTCATACGGACTAAAAACAATCAGCCCCAGCATTTT,CASSFIRTKNNQPQHF
TRBV30,.,TRBJ2-6,.,TGTGCCTGCTCCGGGGGCTCTGGGGCCAACGTCCTGACTTTC,CACSGGSGANVLTF
TRBV6-5,.,TRBJ1-4,.,TGTGCCAGCAGGCTATCGGGGGATGAAAAACTGTTTTTT,CASRLSGDEKLFF
TRBV4-2,TRBD2,TRBJ2-7,many,TGTGCCAGCAGCCAGACTAGCGGGGCGTACGAGCAGTACTTC,CASSQTSGAYEQYF
TRBV7-9,.,TRBJ2-1,many,TGTGCCAGCAGCTTTCAAGAGACGGCCAGTAATGAGCAGTTCTTC,CASSFQETASNEQFF
TRBV2,.,TRBJ1-2,.,TGTGCCAGCAGTGGCGAACGGGGGCTAAACTATGGCTACACCTTC,CASSGERGLNYGYTF
TRBV7-2,.,TRBJ1-5,.,TGTGCCAGCAGCTTAGCGGGGGGTGTTCAGCCCCAGCATTTT,CASSLAGGVQPQHF
TRBV28,.,TRBJ2-6,few,TGTGCCAGCAGTCCTAACACTAGGACTGGGGCCAACGTCCTGACTTTC,CASSPNTRTGANVLTF
TRBV10-3,.,TRBJ1-2,few,TGTGCCATCAGTGAGAGCCGGGCAGTGGGGTACTATGGCTACACCTTC,CAISESRAVGYYGYTF
TRBV20-1,.,TRBJ1-1,.,TGCAGTGCAGCAGGGCGCTTGAACACTGAAGCTTTCTTT,CSAAGRLNTEAFF
TRBV6-2/TRBV6-3,TRBD1,TRBJ1-5,.,TGTGCCAGCAGTGGGACAGCATATAGCAATCAGCCCCAGCATTTT,CASSGTAYSNQPQHF
TRBV5-6,.,TRBJ2-3,few,TGTGCCAGCAGCTTGCCCGGGGGTGAGTTCACAGATACGCAGTATTTT,CASSLPGGEFTDTQYF
TRBV7-9,.,TRBJ1-4,.,TGTGCCAGCAGCCTCGAAGGCCGTGCTAATGAAAAACTGTTTTTT,CASSLEGRANEKLFF
TRBV6-1,.,TRBJ2-3,.,TGTGCCAGCATCCCCCCGGGCACAGATACGCAGTATTTT,CASIPPGTDTQYF
TRBV20-1,.,TRBJ1-4,few,TGCAGTGCTAGAGGGCGGAGTAATGAAAAACTGTTTTTT,CSARGRSNEKLFF
TRBV12-3/TRBV12-4,TRBD2,TRBJ2-3,.,TGTGCCAGCAGTTTAGCCGCGGCGGGAGTTTTCGCAGATACGCAGTATTTT,CASSLAAAGVFADTQYF
TRBV20-1,TRBD2,TRBJ2-5,many,TGCAGTGCTCGGGGGGTCCAAGAGACCCAGTACTTC,CSARGVQETQYF
TRBV6-5,TRBD1,TRBJ2-7,few,TGTGCCAGCAGTCGGACAGGGGGACCTTACGAGCAGTACTTC,CASSRTGGPYEQYF
TRBV28,.,TRBJ2-7,few,TGTGCCAGCAGTTTCGTAGTGGAGAGCGAGCAGTACTTC,CASSFVVESEQYF
TRBV28,TRBD1,TRBJ2-7,.,TGTGCCGGCGGCGAGGGACAGAGCTACAATGAGCAGTACTTC,CAGGEGQSYNEQYF
TRBV27,.,TRBJ2-3,few,TGTGCCAGCAGTTGGTCGGGGGCCCCGGGAGATACGCAGTATTTT,CASSWSGAPGDTQYF
TRBV5-1,.,TRBJ2-7,.,TGCGCCAGCCACCGGGGATCCTACGAGCAGTACTTC,CASHRGSYEQYF
TRBV4-3,.,TRBJ2-1,.,TGCGCCAGCAGCCAAGGGGGCGAGACAAGAGCGTACAATGAGCAGTTCTTC,CASSQGGETRAYNEQFF
TRBV6-4,.,TRBJ2-1,few,TGTGCCAGCAGTGACTCTCAGGGCTACAATGAGCAGTTCTTC,CASSDSQGYNEQFF
TRBV27,TRBD2,TRBJ2-7,.,TGTGCCAGCAGGCTAGCGGAACCCTACGAGCAGTACTTC,CASRLAEPYEQYF
TRBV6-2/TRBV6-3,.,TRBJ2-7,few,TGTGCCAGCCAGAAGTATGACAGGTCCTACGAGCAGTACTTC,CASQKYDRSYEQYF
TRBV7-2,TRBD2,TRBJ2-7,many,TGTGCCAGCAGCCAGACCGGGACTAGTTCCCACGAGCAGTACTTC,CASSQTGTSSHEQYF
TRBV11-2,TRBD1,TRBJ2-7,.,TGTGCCAGCAGCTTAGGAGGGACAGGCCCGTACGAGCAGTACTTC,CASSLGGTGPYEQYF
TRBV10-3,.,TRBJ1-2,once,TGTGCCAATCTGGACAGTGCGAACTATGGCTACACCTTC,CANLDSANYGYTF
TRBV6-1,.,TRBJ2-7,few,TGTGCCAGCGACAGCAGAAGTGGGACCTACGAGCAGTACTTC,CASDSRSGTYEQYF
TRBV4-1,.,TRBJ1-2,.,TGCGCCAGCAGCCAAGAGGAGGGTGGCTATTATGGCTACACCTTC,CASSQEEGGYYGYTF
TRBV9,.,TRBJ2-3,.,TGTGCCAGCAGCCCGATCGCAGCGGATACAGATACGCAGTATTTT,CASSPIAADTDTQYF
TRBV6-5,.,TRBJ2-5,.,TGTGCCAGCAGTTTAGGCCCACGCCAAGAGACCCAGTACTTC,CASSLGPRQETQYF
TRBV5-5,TRBD1,TRBJ2-3,.,TGTGCCAGCAGCTTGGTCAGGACAGGGGAAGCAGATACGCAGTATTTT,CASSLVRTGEADTQYF
TRBV11-3,.,TRBJ2-3,.,TGTGCCACCGCTTTGACAACCGACACAGATACGCAGTATTTT,CATALTTDTDTQYF
TRBV7-8,TRBD1,TRBJ1-4,.,TGTGCCAGCACCAAGACAGGGGGAAGAGGTGAAAAACTGTTTTTT,CASTKTGGRGEKLFF
TRBV12-3/TRBV12-4,.,TRBJ2-1,few,TGTGCCAGCAGTTTTGGCAGGCATGAGCAGTTCTTC,CASSFGRHEQFF
TRBV6-6,TRBD1,TRBJ1-1,.,TGTGCCAGCAGTCCATACACAGGGGGCGGTTATACTGAAGCTTTCTTT,CASSPYTGGGYTEAFF
TRBV20-1,TRBD2,TRBJ2-3,few,TGCAGTGCTAGGAAGCGGGGGGGCGGAAATACGCAGTATTTT,CSARKRGGGNTQYF
TRBV12-1,.,TRBJ2-1,.,TGTGCCAGCAGCTCTCGACTAGCGAAAGACTACAATGAGCAGTTCTTC,CASSSRLAKDYNEQFF
TRBV4-1,.,TRBJ1-1,.,TGCGCCAGCAGCCAGGAGGCAGGGGTAGGAACTGAAGCTTTCTTT,CASSQEAGVGTEAFF
TRBV29-1,.,TRBJ1-2,few,TGCAGCGTTGAGTACGGGGAGGGCTATGGCTACACCTTC,CSVEYGEGYGYTF
TRBV20-1,.,TRBJ1-5,few,TGCAGTGCTGATCCCCCAGGGGATCAGCCCCAGCATTTT,CSADPPGDQPQHF
TRBV27,TRBD1,TRBJ2-7,few,TGTGCCAGCAGTCCGGACAGGTACACCTACGAGCAGTACTTC,CASSPDRYTYEQYF